This T cell receptor beta chain originates from a study of T cell changes during pregnancy in multiple sclerosis. J gave up 2 bases and V 6 bases, and 10 bases lay outside the gene matches. This CDR3 has 15 amino acids. Germline lookup yields CDR1 MDHEN and CDR2 SYDVKM. This clone showed up just once. TCRdb keeps only in-frame clones here, not all; method: immunoSEQ multiplex PCR. The sample includes around 100,000 clones, roughly 90% of them seen just once. The input for sequencing was peripheral blood, taken in the third trimester of pregnancy. The clonotype originates from a female donor with multiple sclerosis, enrolled in a pregnancy study. This rearrangement joins TRBV28 to TRBJ2-7; 7 bases line up with TRBD2. CDR3 loop: CASRSQRDATYEQYF. The CDR3 coding sequence is TGTGCCAGCAGGTCGCAGCGGGACGCCACCTACGAGCAGTACTTC.